Below are 8 T cell receptor beta chains sequenced from a single sample in a study of blood T cell repertoires in COVID-19. Using immunoSEQ multiplex PCR, the repertoire was profiled, and TCRdb retains in-frame clones only, with some absent. The table shows about 330,000 clones, with 87% occurring only once. The sample was peripheral blood. These receptors came from a man aged 25 to 45 with COVID-19, enrolled during active disease.

The genes are TRBV11-2 and TRBJ2-7; D possibly corresponds to TRBD2 (5 bases). CDR3 length equals 14 residues. The germline V gene encodes CDR1 SGHAT and CDR2 FQNNGV. Trimming pared 5 bases from V and 0 bases from J, leaving 11 bases between. CDR3 sequence: CASSRDMISYEQYF. The CDR3 DNA reads as TGTGCCAGCAGCCGGGATATGATCTCCTACGAGCAGTACTTC.

The chain has TRBV28 and TRBJ2-3, with 10 bases identical to TRBD2. In germline, CDR1 is MDHEN, CDR2 SYDVKM. J gave up 3 bases and V 4 bases, and 7 bases lay outside the gene matches. The length of the CDR3 is 16 residues. In nucleotides, the CDR3 is TGTGCCAGCAGTTCCTTAGCGGGAGGCCGAACAGATACGCAGTATTTT. Its protein product is CASSSLAGGRTDTQYF. The whole variable domain, remainder taken from reference TRBV28 and TRBJ2-3, is DVKVTQSSRYLVKRTGEKVFLECVQDMDHENMFWYRQDPGLGLRLIYFSYDVKMKEKGDIPEGYSVSREKKERFSLILESASTNQTSMYLCASSSLAGGRTDTQYFGPGTRLTVL.

The chain employs TRBV25-1 and TRBJ1-1; perhaps TRBD1 as D (5 bases). The germline V gene encodes CDR1 MGHDK and CDR2 SYGVNS. With 1 base removed from V and 4 bases from J, the gap between germline ends came to 13 bases. The CDR3 loop spans 15 amino acids. This chain's CDR3 is CASSEWGGGSTEAFF. The CDR3 DNA sequence: TGTGCCAGCAGTGAATGGGGGGGAGGGAGCACTGAAGCTTTCTTT.

This chain links TRBV27 with TRBJ1-1; 7 nucleotides agree with TRBD1. With 6 bases clipped from V and 6 bases from J, the junction kept 10 bases outside the gene matches. This CDR3 comprises 14 residues. Germline V CDR1 and CDR2: MNHEY, SMNVEV (reference sequence). The CDR3 here is CASSHRGPLAEAFF. The CDR3 nucleotides read TGTGCCAGCAGCCACAGGGGCCCCTTGGCTGAAGCTTTCTTT.

The gene calls are TRBV7-3 and TRBJ2-7; perhaps TRBD1 as D (6 bases). Trimming stripped 2 bases from V and 1 base from J, with 21 bases between. Germline CDR1 is SGHTA and CDR2 is FQGTGA. CDR3 size: 18 residues. The CDR3 nucleotides read TGTGCCAGCAGCTTACATCCAACTGGGGTGGGGGCGTCCTACGAGCAGTACTTC. Translating gives CASSLHPTGVGASYEQYF.

V and J are TRBV19 and TRBJ1-1; D is perhaps TRBD1 (6 bases). The V and J ends lost 7 bases and 1 base respectively, with 22 bases between them. This CDR3 spans 17 amino acids. In germline, CDR1 is LNHDA, CDR2 SQIVND (reference sequence). The CDR3 reads CASTSIDQGRRNTEAFF. CDR3 sequence (DNA): TGTGCCAGTACCAGTATAGATCAGGGGCGGAGGAACACTGAAGCTTTCTTT.

V usage is TRBV19 and J usage is TRBJ1-1; TRBD1 is a possible D gene (6 bases). The germline V gene encodes CDR1 LNHDA and CDR2 SQIVND (reference sequence). There are 15 residues in the CDR3. Deletions cut 3 bases from V and 2 bases from J, with 13 bases between. The CDR3 bases are TGTGCCAGTAGTATTGCAGGGGCACCCAACACTGAAGCTTTCTTT. It specifies CASSIAGAPNTEAFF. The full variable domain, with the rest looked up from reference TRBV19 and TRBJ1-1, is DGGITQSPKYLFRKEGQNVTLSCEQNLNHDAMYWYRQDPGQGLRLIYYSQIVNDFQKGDIAEGYSVSREKKESFPLTVTSAQKNPTAFYLCASSIAGAPNTEAFFGQGTRLTVV.

The J gene is TRBJ2-1, the V gene TRBV6-2 or TRBV6-3, with D perhaps TRBD2 (7 bases). The CDR3 has 15 residues. Trimming pared 2 bases from V and 8 bases from J, leaving 16 bases between. Germline CDR1 is MNHEY and CDR2 is SVGEGT. The CDR3 region has the DNA TGTGCCAGCAGTTACCGTGGGGGGGGGCAGGATGAGCAGTTCTTC. As protein: CASSYRGGGQDEQFF.